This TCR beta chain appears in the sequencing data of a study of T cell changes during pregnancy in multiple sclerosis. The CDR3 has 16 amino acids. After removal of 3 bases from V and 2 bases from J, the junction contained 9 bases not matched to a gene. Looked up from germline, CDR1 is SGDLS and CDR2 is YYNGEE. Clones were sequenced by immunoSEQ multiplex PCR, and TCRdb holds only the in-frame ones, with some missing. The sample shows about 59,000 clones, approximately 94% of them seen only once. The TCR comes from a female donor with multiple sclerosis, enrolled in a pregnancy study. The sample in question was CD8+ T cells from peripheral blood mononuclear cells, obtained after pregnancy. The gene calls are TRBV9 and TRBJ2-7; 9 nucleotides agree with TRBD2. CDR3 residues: CASSEGGSSGTYEQYF. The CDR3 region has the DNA TGTGCCAGCAGCGAGGGGGGGTCTAGCGGGACCTACGAGCAGTACTTC. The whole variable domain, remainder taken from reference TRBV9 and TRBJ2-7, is DSGVTQTPKHLITATGQRVTLRCSPRSGDLSVYWYQQSLDQGLQFLIQYYNGEERAKGNILERFSAQQFPDLHSELNLSSLELGDSALYFCASSEGGSSGTYEQYFGPGTRLTVT.